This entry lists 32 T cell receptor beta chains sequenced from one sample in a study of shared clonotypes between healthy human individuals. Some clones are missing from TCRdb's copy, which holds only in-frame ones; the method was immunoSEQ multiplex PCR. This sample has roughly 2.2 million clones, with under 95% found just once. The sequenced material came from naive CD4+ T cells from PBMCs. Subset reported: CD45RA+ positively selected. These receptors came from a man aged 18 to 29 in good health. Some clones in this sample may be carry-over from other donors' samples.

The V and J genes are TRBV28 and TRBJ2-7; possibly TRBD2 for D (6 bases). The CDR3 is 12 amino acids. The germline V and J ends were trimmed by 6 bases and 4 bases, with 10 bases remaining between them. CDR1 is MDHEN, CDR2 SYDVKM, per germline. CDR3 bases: TGTGCCAGCAGCGTTGGGGGGTACGAGCAGTACTTC. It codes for CASSVGGYEQYF.

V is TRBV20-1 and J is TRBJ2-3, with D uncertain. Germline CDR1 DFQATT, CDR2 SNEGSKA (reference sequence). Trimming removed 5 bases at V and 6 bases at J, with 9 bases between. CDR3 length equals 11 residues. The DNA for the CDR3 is TGCAGTGCTGGCGTATCGGATACGCAGTATTTT. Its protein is CSAGVSDTQYF.

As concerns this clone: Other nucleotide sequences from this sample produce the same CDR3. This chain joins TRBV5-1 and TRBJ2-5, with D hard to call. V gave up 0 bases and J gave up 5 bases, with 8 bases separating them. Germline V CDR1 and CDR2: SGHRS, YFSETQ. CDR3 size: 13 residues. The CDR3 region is CASSLEGSETQYF. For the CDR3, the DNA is TGCGCCAGCAGCTTGGAAGGGTCCGAGACCCAGTACTTC.

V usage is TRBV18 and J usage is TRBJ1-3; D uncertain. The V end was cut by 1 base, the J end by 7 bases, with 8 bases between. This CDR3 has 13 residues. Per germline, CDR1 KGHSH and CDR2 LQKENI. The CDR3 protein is CASSPRIGNTIYF. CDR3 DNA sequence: TGTGCCAGCTCACCACGTATTGGGAACACCATATATTTT.

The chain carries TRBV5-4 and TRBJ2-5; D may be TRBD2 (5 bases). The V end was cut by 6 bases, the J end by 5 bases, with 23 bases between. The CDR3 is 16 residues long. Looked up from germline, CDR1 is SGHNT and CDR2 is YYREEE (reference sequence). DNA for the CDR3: TGTGCCAGCACCCCTGATAGGACTTTGTCGGGCGAGACCCAGTACTTC. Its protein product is CASTPDRTLSGETQYF.

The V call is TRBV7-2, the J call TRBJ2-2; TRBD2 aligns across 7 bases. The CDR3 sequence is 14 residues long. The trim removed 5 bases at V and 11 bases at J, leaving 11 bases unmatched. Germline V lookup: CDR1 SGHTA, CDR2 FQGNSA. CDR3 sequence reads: CASSAYRGDPELFF. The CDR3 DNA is TGTGCCAGCAGCGCATATCGGGGGGACCCAGAGCTGTTTTTT.

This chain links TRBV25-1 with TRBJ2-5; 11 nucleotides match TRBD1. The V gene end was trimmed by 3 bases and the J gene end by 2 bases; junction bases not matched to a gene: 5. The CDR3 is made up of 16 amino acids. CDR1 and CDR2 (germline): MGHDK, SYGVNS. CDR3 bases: TGTGCCAGCAGTGATTTGGGACAGGGGGTGCAAGAGACCCAGTACTTC. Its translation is CASSDLGQGVQETQYF.

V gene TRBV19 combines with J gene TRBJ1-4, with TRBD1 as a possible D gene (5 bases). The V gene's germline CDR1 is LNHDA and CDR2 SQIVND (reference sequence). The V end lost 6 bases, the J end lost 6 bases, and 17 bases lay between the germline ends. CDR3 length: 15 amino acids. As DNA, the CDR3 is TGTGCCAGTAGCCCATCGCCGGGACGGGATGAAAAACTGTTTTTT. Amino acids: CASSPSPGRDEKLFF.

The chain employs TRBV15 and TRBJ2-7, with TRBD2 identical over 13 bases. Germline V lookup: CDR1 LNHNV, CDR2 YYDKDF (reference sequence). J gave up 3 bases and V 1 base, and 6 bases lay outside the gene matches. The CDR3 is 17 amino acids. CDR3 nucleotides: TGTGCCACCAGCAGAGGGGTCCGGACTAGCGGGAGCTACGAGCAGTACTTC. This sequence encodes CATSRGVRTSGSYEQYF.

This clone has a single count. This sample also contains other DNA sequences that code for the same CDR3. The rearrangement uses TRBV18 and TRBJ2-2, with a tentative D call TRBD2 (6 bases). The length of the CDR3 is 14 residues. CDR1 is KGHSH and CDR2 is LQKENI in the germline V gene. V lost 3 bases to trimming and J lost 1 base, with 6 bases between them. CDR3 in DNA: TGTGCCAGCTCACCCGGGGGGAACACCGGGGAGCTGTTTTTT. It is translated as CASSPGGNTGELFF.

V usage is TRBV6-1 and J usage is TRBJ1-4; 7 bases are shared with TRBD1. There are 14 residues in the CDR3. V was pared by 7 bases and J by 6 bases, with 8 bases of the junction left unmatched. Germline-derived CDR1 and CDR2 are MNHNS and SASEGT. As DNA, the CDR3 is TGTGCCAGCATGGAGGACAGGAGATATGAAAAACTGTTTTTT. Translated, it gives CASMEDRRYEKLFF.

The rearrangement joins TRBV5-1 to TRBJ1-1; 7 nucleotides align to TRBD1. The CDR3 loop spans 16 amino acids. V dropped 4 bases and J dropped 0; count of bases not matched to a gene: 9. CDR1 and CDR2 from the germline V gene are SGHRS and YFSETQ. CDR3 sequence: CASSVSRQGLNTEAFF. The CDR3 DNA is TGCGCCAGCAGCGTAAGCCGACAGGGTTTGAACACTGAAGCTTTCTTT.

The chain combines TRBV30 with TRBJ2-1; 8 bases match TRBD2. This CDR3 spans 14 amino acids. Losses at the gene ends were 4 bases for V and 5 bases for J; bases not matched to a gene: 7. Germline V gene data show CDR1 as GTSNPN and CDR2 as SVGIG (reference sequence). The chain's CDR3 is CAWMPGLVNNEQFF. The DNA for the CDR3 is TGTGCCTGGATGCCGGGACTAGTGAACAATGAGCAGTTCTTC.

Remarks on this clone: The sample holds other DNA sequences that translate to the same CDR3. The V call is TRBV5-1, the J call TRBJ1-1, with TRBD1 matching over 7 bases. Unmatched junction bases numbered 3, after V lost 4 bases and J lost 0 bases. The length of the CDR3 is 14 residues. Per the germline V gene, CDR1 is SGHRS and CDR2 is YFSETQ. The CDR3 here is CASSGGQLNTEAFF. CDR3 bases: TGCGCCAGCAGCGGGGGACAGTTGAACACTGAAGCTTTCTTT.

CDR3 DNA sequence: TGTGCCAGCAACTCGGACAGAATGGGTCAGCCCCAGCATTTT. As protein: CASNSDRMGQPQHF. V and J are TRBV2 and TRBJ1-5, with a tentative D call TRBD1 (6 bases). The germline V and J ends were trimmed by 7 bases and 6 bases, with 16 bases remaining between them. Germline CDR1 is SNHLY and CDR2 is FYNNEI. The CDR3 loop spans 14 amino acids.

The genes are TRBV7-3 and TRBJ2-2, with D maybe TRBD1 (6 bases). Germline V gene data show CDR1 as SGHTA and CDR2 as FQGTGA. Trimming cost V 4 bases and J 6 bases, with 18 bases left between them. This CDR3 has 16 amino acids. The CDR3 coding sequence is TGTGCCAGCAGCTACCTCTCAGTAGAGGGGGCCGGGGAGCTGTTTTTT. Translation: CASSYLSVEGAGELFF.

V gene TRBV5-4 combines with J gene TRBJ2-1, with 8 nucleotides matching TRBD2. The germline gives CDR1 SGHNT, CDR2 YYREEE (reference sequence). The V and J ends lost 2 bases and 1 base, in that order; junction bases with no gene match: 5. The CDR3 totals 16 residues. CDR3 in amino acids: CASSFRLAGSYNEQFF. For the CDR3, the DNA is TGTGCCAGCAGCTTCAGATTAGCGGGGTCCTACAATGAGCAGTTCTTC.

CDR3 residues: CASGSSGAYNEQFF. The CDR3 nucleotides read TGTGCCAGCGGATCTAGCGGGGCCTACAATGAGCAGTTCTTC. J is TRBJ2-1 and V is TRBV28, with TRBD2 matching 9 bases. This CDR3 is built from 14 residues. The germline V gene has CDR1 MDHEN and CDR2 SYDVKM. Trimming cost V 8 bases and J 2 bases; bases outside gene matches: 4.

The CDR3 region is CASSLLGRTDLMRQFF. CDR3 sequence (DNA): TGTGCCAGCAGTTTATTGGGTCGGACAGACTTAATGAGGCAGTTCTTC. The genes are TRBV27 and TRBJ2-1, with TRBD1 as a possible D gene (6 bases). Germline-derived CDR1 and CDR2 are MNHEY and SMNVEV (reference sequence). This CDR3 is 16 amino acids long. V was clipped by 1 base and J by 12 bases, with 22 bases between them.

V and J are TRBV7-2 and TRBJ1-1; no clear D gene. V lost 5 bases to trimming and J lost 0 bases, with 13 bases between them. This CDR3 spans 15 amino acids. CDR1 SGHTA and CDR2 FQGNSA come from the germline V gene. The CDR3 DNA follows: TGTGCCAGCAGCCCCACCATGTTGCTGAACACTGAAGCTTTCTTT. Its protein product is CASSPTMLLNTEAFF.

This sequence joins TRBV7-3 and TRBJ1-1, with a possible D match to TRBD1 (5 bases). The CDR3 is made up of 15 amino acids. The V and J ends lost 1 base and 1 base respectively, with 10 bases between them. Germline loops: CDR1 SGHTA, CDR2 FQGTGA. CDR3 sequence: CASSLIAGRNTEAFF. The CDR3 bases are TGTGCCAGCAGCTTAATAGCGGGGCGGAACACTGAAGCTTTCTTT.

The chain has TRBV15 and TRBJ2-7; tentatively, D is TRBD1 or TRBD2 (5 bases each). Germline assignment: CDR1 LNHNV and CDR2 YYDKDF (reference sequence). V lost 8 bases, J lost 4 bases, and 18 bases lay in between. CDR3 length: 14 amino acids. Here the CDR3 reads CATSDWGRSYEQYF. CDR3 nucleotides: TGTGCCACCTCGGATTGGGGGAGATCTTACGAGCAGTACTTC.

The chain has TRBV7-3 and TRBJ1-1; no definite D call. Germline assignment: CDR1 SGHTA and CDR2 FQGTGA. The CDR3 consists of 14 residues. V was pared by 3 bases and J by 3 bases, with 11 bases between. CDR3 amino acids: CASSFTPWDTEAFF. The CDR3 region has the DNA TGTGCCAGCAGCTTCACTCCTTGGGACACTGAAGCTTTCTTT. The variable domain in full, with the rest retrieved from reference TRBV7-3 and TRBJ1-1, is GAGVSQTPSNKVTEKGKYVELRCDPISGHTALYWYRQSLGQGPEFLIYFQGTGAADDSGLPNDRFFAVRPEGSVSTLKIQRTERGDSAVYLCASSFTPWDTEAFFGQGTRLTVV.

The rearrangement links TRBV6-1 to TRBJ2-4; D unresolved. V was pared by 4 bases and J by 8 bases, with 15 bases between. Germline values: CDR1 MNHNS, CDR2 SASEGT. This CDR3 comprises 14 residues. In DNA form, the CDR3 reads TGTGCCAGCAGTGGAAAAGGTTGGGTAGACATTCAGTACTTC. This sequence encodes CASSGKGWVDIQYF.

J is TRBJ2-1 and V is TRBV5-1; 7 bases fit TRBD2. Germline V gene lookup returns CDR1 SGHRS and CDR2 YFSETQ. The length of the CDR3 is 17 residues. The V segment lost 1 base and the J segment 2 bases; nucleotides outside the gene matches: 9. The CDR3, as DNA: TGCGCCAGCAGCTTGCTGCCGAGCGGGGCTGCCTACAATGAGCAGTTCTTC. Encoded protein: CASSLLPSGAAYNEQFF.

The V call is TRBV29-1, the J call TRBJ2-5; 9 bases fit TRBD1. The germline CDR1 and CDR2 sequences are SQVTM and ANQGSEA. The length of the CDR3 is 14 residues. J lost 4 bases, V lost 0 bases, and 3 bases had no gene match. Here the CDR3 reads CSVEDTGGRETQYF. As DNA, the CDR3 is TGCAGCGTTGAAGATACAGGGGGCCGAGAGACCCAGTACTTC.

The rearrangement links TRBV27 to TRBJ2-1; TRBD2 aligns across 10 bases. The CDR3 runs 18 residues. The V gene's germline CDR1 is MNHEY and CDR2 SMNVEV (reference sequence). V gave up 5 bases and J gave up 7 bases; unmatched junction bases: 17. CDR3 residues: CASSNRASGSWSSNEQFF. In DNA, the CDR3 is TGTGCCAGCAGTAACCGGGCTAGCGGGAGTTGGAGTTCTAATGAGCAGTTCTTC.

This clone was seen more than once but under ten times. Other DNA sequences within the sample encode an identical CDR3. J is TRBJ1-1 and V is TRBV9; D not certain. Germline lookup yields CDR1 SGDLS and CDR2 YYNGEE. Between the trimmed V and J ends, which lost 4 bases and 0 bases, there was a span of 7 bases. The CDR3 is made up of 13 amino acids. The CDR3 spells CASSPGLNTEAFF. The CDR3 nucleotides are TGTGCCAGCAGCCCGGGGTTGAACACTGAAGCTTTCTTT.

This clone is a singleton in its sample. The chain's CDR3 is CASRQQLNTEAFF. CDR3 nucleotides: TGTGCCAGCAGACAGCAATTGAACACTGAAGCTTTCTTT. This sequence joins TRBV6-1 and TRBJ1-1; D is uncertain. Germline CDR1 is MNHNS and CDR2 is SASEGT. The V gene lost 6 bases and the J gene lost 0 bases, with 8 bases spanning the gap. The CDR3 loop spans 13 amino acids.

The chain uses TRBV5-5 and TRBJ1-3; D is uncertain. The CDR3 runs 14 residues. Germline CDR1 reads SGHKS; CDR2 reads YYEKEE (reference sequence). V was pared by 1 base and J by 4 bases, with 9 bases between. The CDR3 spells CASSLIVGGNTIYF. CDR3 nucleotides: TGTGCCAGCAGCTTGATTGTAGGCGGAAACACCATATATTTT.

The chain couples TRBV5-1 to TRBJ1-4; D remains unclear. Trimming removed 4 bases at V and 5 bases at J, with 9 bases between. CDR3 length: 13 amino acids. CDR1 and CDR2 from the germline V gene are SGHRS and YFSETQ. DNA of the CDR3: TGCGCCAGCAGCACCACCCCGAATGAAAAACTGTTTTTT. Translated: CASSTTPNEKLFF.

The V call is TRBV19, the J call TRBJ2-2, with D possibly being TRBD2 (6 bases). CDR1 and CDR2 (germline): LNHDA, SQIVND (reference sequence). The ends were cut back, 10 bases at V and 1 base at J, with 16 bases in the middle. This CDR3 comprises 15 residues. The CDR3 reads CAIKVAVLNTGELFF. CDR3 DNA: TGTGCCATAAAAGTAGCGGTCTTGAACACCGGGGAGCTGTTTTTT.